These 15 T cell receptor beta chains originate from one sample sequenced in a study of T cells expressing NK-cell markers. TCRdb reprocessed the 5' RACE reads and reports one entry per CDR3 protein, with no DNA. Its clone listing holds more than 120,000 distinct CDR3 sequences. The source material was blood T cells: a sorted CD56 or NKG2C T cell subset, CD4+ or CD8+ T cells, or bulk PBMC T cells (not recorded which). The receptor source for this set is a young man in good health.

The chain employs TRBV7-9 and TRBJ1-4; TCRdb returns TRBD1, unconfirmable since there is no DNA. This CDR3 is 14 amino acids long. Germline V lookup: CDR1 SEHNR, CDR2 FQNEAQ (reference sequence). The CDR3 loop reads CASSPGQGGEKLFF.

The chain combines TRBV4-2 with TRBJ2-1; no DNA is available, so the TRBD2 call from TCRdb remains unchecked. Germline CDR1 and CDR2: LGHNA and YNFKEQ. The CDR3 covers 13 residues. The CDR3 here is CASSQAREHEQFF.

The V call is TRBV15, the J call TRBJ2-2; TCRdb reports TRBD2, a call that lacks DNA to check it against. Germline assignment: CDR1 LNHNV and CDR2 YYDKDF (reference sequence). The CDR3 is made up of 15 amino acids. Here the CDR3 reads CATRRISGNTGELFF.

CDR3 loop: CASSPTSGGADTQYF. The V gene is TRBV5-4, the J gene TRBJ2-3; checking the TCRdb D call of TRBD2 is not possible without DNA. The CDR3 totals 15 residues. Germline values: CDR1 SGHNT, CDR2 YYREEE (reference sequence).

The rearrangement joins TRBV7-6 to TRBJ1-4; as DNA is missing, the TRBD1 call by TCRdb cannot be tested. The CDR3 runs 15 residues. The V gene's germline CDR1 is SGHVS and CDR2 FNYEAQ. CDR3 in amino acids: CASSPYRRSNEKLFF.

The genes are TRBV6-1 and TRBJ2-3; no DNA is available, so the TRBD1 call from TCRdb remains unchecked. The V gene's germline CDR1 is MNHNS and CDR2 SASEGT. The CDR3 sequence is 14 residues long. The CDR3 sequence is CASSTGGGTDTQYF.

The chain combines TRBV28 with TRBJ2-1; the D gene TCRdb calls, TRBD2, cannot be checked with no DNA. CDR3 length: 16 residues. Per the germline V gene, CDR1 is MDHEN and CDR2 is SYDVKM. The CDR3 is CASSPASSSVTYEQFF.

The V gene is TRBV5-1, the J gene TRBJ2-3; TCRdb's assignment of TRBD1 cannot be checked, as there is no DNA. Germline CDR1 reads SGHRS; CDR2 reads YFSETQ. The CDR3 covers 15 residues. CDR3 sequence: CASSSDRGLSDTQYF.

This chain links TRBV5-1 with TRBJ2-6. The CDR3 consists of 14 residues. Germline V CDR1 and CDR2: SGHRS, YFSETQ. The CDR3 sequence is CASSQGSGANVLTF.

The V and J genes are TRBV19 and TRBJ1-5; there is no DNA to check the TCRdb D call of TRBD1. From germline, CDR1 is LNHDA and CDR2 SQIVND (reference sequence). The CDR3 length is 18 residues. CDR3 amino acids: CASSIGDRYFYSNQPQHF. Full variable domain (remainder filled in from reference TRBV19 and TRBJ1-5): DGGITQSPKYLFRKEGQNVTLSCEQNLNHDAMYWYRQDPGQGLRLIYYSQIVNDFQKGDIAEGYSVSREKKESFPLTVTSAQKNPTAFYLCASSIGDRYFYSNQPQHFGDGTRLSIL.

The rearrangement links TRBV7-2 to TRBJ2-7; TCRdb reports TRBD1, a call that lacks DNA to check it against. The CDR3 spans 16 residues. CDR1 is SGHTA and CDR2 is FQGNSA in the germline V gene. The CDR3 protein is CASSLTNRDSSYEQYF.

The chain uses TRBV19 and TRBJ2-7. Germline CDR1 and CDR2: LNHDA and SQIVND (reference sequence). This CDR3 is built from 15 residues. CDR3 amino acids: CASSGLYGSPYEQYF.

This rearrangement joins TRBV4-3 to TRBJ1-1; no DNA is available, so the TRBD1 call from TCRdb remains unchecked. CDR3 length equals 14 residues. The germline CDR1 and CDR2 sequences are LGHNA and YSLEER. CDR3 in amino acids: CASSAGQANTEAFF.

The rearrangement uses TRBV7-9 and TRBJ1-1; TCRdb returns TRBD1, unconfirmable since there is no DNA. The CDR3 is 20 residues long. CDR1 is SEHNR, CDR2 FQNEAQ, per germline (reference sequence). CDR3 region: CASSKLGGDTQESRGTEAFF.

J is TRBJ1-2 and V is TRBV6-6; the D call of TRBD1 rests on TCRdb alone, since no DNA is present to check it. The germline V gene has CDR1 MNHNY and CDR2 SVGAGI (reference sequence). CDR3 size: 13 residues. CDR3 region: CASSEWTGDGYTF.